This TCR beta chain emerged from a study of blood T cell repertoires in COVID-19. Study background: Material from acute and convalescent COVID-19 was sourced from the United States, Italy and Spain. T cells, B-cell-depleted T cells, or PBMCs supplied cDNA or gDNA.

In the source study's methods: It was from reference gene primer amplification that nucleated cell counts were estimated. Sequencing used immunoSEQ multiplex PCR; TCRdb keeps in-frame clones, though not all of them. V and J calls and clone size are given by that table; D and trimming were obtained from the DNA. The sample gives 120,000 to 150,000 clones, around three quarters of which show up once; roughly 15% is in the top ten. This CDR3 has 15 residues. V lost 5 bases, J lost 2 bases, and 8 bases stayed unmatched. Germline V lookup: CDR1 SGHRS, CDR2 YFSETQ. The genes are TRBV5-1 and TRBJ1-2; 8 nucleotides align to TRBD1. Sequencing used peripheral blood. This receptor was obtained from a man aged 50 or older with acute or convalescent COVID-19. The CDR3 bases are TGCGCCAGCAGGCAACCCGGGACAGGCAACTATGGCTACACCTTC. Translation gives CASRQPGTGNYGYTF.